This T cell receptor (beta chain) was recorded in a study of cytomegalovirus exposure and HLA in healthy donors. Study context: From HLA-typed donors, an early data release held approximately 85 million unique TCRs.

The CDR3 totals 14 residues. Germline V lookup: CDR1 MNHNS, CDR2 SASEGT. V was clipped by 6 bases and J by 0 bases, with 9 bases between them. Findings and caveats of the study: Later work associated fewer than 20,000 TCR beta sequences with HLA alleles at 0.05 false discovery rate. The study labeled 150 or so TCR beta chains cytomegalovirus-associated.

Concerning this clone: What it recognizes is unknown.

With 60 Vbeta and 13 Jbeta primers, the PCR was carried out. Sequencing used immunoSEQ multiplex PCR; TCRdb keeps in-frame clones, though not all of them. This table holds around 130,000 clones, 65% to 90% found once. The sequenced sample was PBMCs. The clonotype originates from a girl aged 2-9 years in good health and CMV-seronegative. The genes are TRBV6-1 and TRBJ1-3; D is uncertain. The CDR3 DNA is TGTGCCAGCAGGACCCGGGGCTCTGGAAACACCATATATTTT. Translation: CASRTRGSGNTIYF.